These 10 T cell receptor beta chains came from one sample sequenced in a study of shared clonotypes between healthy human individuals. Method: immunoSEQ multiplex PCR; TCRdb's copy keeps in-frame clones and lacks some. The table shows 2 million to 3 million clones, with approximately 94% occurring only once. The specimen sequenced was naive CD4+ T cells from PBMCs. This sample's subset: CD45RA+ positively selected. Source of these receptors: a man aged 18-30 years in good health. Some clones in this sample may be carry-over from other donors' samples.

This rearrangement joins TRBV5-6 to TRBJ2-1; 10 bases are a match to TRBD1. This CDR3 region has 15 residues. CDR1 is SGHDT, CDR2 YYEEEE, per germline. Trimming took 2 bases from V and 5 from J; bases not matched to a gene: 4. Here the CDR3 DNA reads TGTGCCAGCAGCTTAACGGGACAGGGGAACAATGAGCAGTTCTTC. As protein: CASSLTGQGNNEQFF.

This chain links TRBV5-1 with TRBJ1-1; D possibly corresponds to TRBD1 (5 bases). The CDR3 has 18 residues. The germline V gene has CDR1 SGHRS and CDR2 YFSETQ. V was pared by 0 bases and J by 0 bases, with 18 bases between. The DNA for the CDR3 is TGCGCCAGCAGCTTGGGAACGGCAGGACATGAGATGAACACTGAAGCTTTCTTT. It specifies CASSLGTAGHEMNTEAFF.

The table lists this clone with a few counts. This sequence joins TRBV2 and TRBJ1-1; D is uncertain. The germline V gene has CDR1 SNHLY and CDR2 FYNNEI. V lost 6 bases and J lost 0, with 8 bases in between. The CDR3 spans 13 residues. The chain's CDR3 is CASRNTMNTEAFF. As DNA, the CDR3 is TGTGCCAGCAGAAACACGATGAACACTGAAGCTTTCTTT.

V gene TRBV27 combines with J gene TRBJ2-6; 10 bases agree with TRBD1. This CDR3 contains 17 residues. Germline V gives CDR1 MNHEY, CDR2 SMNVEV (reference sequence). The junction had 6 bases not matched to a gene; V was cut back by 5 bases and J by 2 bases. The CDR3 DNA follows: TGTGCCAGCAGTGGGGGACAGGGGACGACTGGGGCCAACGTCCTGACTTTC. Translating it yields CASSGGQGTTGANVLTF.

The CDR3 DNA sequence: TGTGCCAGTAGTCCCTATCCAGGAGCCTTCGGGCAGCCCCAGCATTTT. Encoded protein: CASSPYPGAFGQPQHF. The chain combines TRBV19 with TRBJ1-5; D remains ambiguous. The germline CDR1 and CDR2 sequences are LNHDA and SQIVND (reference sequence). V gave up 5 bases and J gave up 7 bases, with 21 bases separating them. The CDR3 runs to 16 residues.

The chain recombines TRBV9 with TRBJ2-5; tentatively, D is TRBD2 (6 bases). The CDR3 length is 14 residues. Per germline, CDR1 SGDLS and CDR2 YYNGEE. Trimming took 4 bases from V and 2 from J, leaving 12 bases between them. DNA for the CDR3: TGTGCCAGCAGCCTCCGGGGGACGCAAGAGACCCAGTACTTC. Translated, it gives CASSLRGTQETQYF.

The V gene is TRBV18, the J gene TRBJ2-5, with D possibly being TRBD2 (7 bases). The CDR3 totals 15 residues. The ends were cut back, 0 bases at V and 3 bases at J, with 11 bases in the middle. The germline gives CDR1 KGHSH, CDR2 LQKENI. The CDR3 bases are TGTGCCAGCTCACCACCGAGGGGGGGCAAAGAGACCCAGTACTTC. Amino acids: CASSPPRGGKETQYF.

The genes are TRBV28 and TRBJ1-4; 11 nucleotides match TRBD1. Looked up from germline, CDR1 is MDHEN and CDR2 is SYDVKM. With 5 bases clipped from V and 8 bases from J, the junction kept 7 bases outside the gene matches. The CDR3 consists of 15 residues. The CDR3 bases are TGTGCCAGCAGTACCCTGGGACAGGGGGGAGAAAAACTGTTTTTT. Protein product: CASSTLGQGGEKLFF.

The V and J genes are TRBV7-3 and TRBJ1-1; D is uncertain. The V gene lost 4 bases and the J gene lost 6 bases, with 15 bases spanning the gap. Germline CDR1 is SGHTA and CDR2 is FQGTGA. There are 14 residues in the CDR3. The CDR3 sequence: CASSYSAETAEAFF. The DNA of the CDR3 is TGTGCCAGCAGCTACTCGGCAGAGACCGCTGAAGCTTTCTTT.

The rearrangement links TRBV19 to TRBJ2-7; D possibly matches TRBD1 or TRBD2 (6 bases each). This CDR3 has 16 residues. CDR1 and CDR2 from the germline V gene are LNHDA and SQIVND (reference sequence). Deletions cut 3 bases from V and 2 bases from J, with 17 bases between. DNA for the CDR3: TGTGCCAGTAGTATGGGGGGCTCGGTAGTAACCTACGAGCAGTACTTC. Encoded protein: CASSMGGSVVTYEQYF.